These 28 T cell receptor beta chains came from one sample sequenced in a study of shared clonotypes between healthy human individuals. Assay used: immunoSEQ multiplex PCR; TCRdb lists only in-frame clones, some missing. This table holds 550,000 to 700,000 clones, 73% found once. The sample consisted of memory CD4+ T cells sorted from blood. As to subset: CD45RA-negative fraction. These receptors originate from a woman between 25 and 40 years old in good health.

The chain employs TRBV5-1 and TRBJ2-2; D uncertain. V lost 0 bases and J lost 3, with 3 bases in between. The germline CDR1 and CDR2 sequences are SGHRS and YFSETQ. This CDR3 region has 13 residues. The CDR3 region is CASSLEDTGELFF. The CDR3 nucleotides read TGCGCCAGCAGCTTGGAGGACACCGGGGAGCTGTTTTTT.

As for this clone: The same CDR3 arises from other DNA sequences in this sample as well. The rearrangement joins TRBV7-9 to TRBJ2-6, with D uncertain. V was cut by 3 bases and J by 0 bases, with 0 bases left in between. Germline lookup yields CDR1 SEHNR and CDR2 FQNEAQ (reference sequence). This CDR3 contains 13 residues. CDR3 nucleotide sequence: TGTGCCAGCAGCTTCTCTGGGGCCAACGTCCTGACTTTC. Protein sequence: CASSFSGANVLTF.

This clone was counted between two and nine times. The gene calls are TRBV6-5 and TRBJ1-1, with D maybe TRBD1 (6 bases). In germline, CDR1 is MNHEY, CDR2 SVGAGI. CDR3 size: 15 residues. V lost 5 bases and J 3 bases, leaving 16 bases between the germline ends. DNA of the CDR3: TGTGCCAGCAGTCACTGGGGGCAGGGATACACTGAAGCTTTCTTT. Protein sequence: CASSHWGQGYTEAFF.

The V gene is TRBV7-3, the J gene TRBJ2-7, with D tentatively TRBD1 (6 bases). Germline loops: CDR1 SGHTA, CDR2 FQGTGA. The CDR3 contains 13 residues. V was pared by 4 bases and J by 3 bases, with 10 bases between. This CDR3 reads CASSSGQHYEQYF. CDR3 nucleotides: TGTGCCAGCAGCTCCGGACAGCACTACGAGCAGTACTTC. Using reference TRBV7-3 and TRBJ2-7 for the parts outside the CDR3, the full variable domain is GAGVSQTPSNKVTEKGKYVELRCDPISGHTALYWYRQSLGQGPEFLIYFQGTGAADDSGLPNDRFFAVRPEGSVSTLKIQRTERGDSAVYLCASSSGQHYEQYFGPGTRLTVT.

This clone was counted a few times. This specimen includes other DNA sequences encoding the same CDR3. The chain couples TRBV27 to TRBJ2-5, with a tentative D call TRBD2 (5 bases). The germline CDR1 and CDR2 sequences are MNHEY and SMNVEV (reference sequence). The CDR3 consists of 11 residues. V was pared by 6 bases and J by 5 bases, with 7 bases between. CDR3: CASSRGETQYF. CDR3 sequence (DNA): TGTGCCAGCAGCCGAGGGGAGACCCAGTACTTC.

The V and J genes are TRBV2 and TRBJ2-3; D is tentatively TRBD1 or TRBD2 (5 bases each). The germline V gene encodes CDR1 SNHLY and CDR2 FYNNEI. V was clipped by 0 bases and J by 0 bases, with 19 bases between them. The length of the CDR3 is 19 residues. The CDR3 DNA reads TGTGCCAGCAGTGAAGCTATTGCTGGGACCCGACCTAGCACAGATACGCAGTATTTT. It encodes CASSEAIAGTRPSTDTQYF. Together with reference TRBV2 and TRBJ2-3, the CDR3 gives the full variable domain: EPEVTQTPSHQVTQMGQEVILRCVPISNHLYFYWYRQILGQKVEFLVSFYNNEISEKSEIFDDQFSVERPDGSNFTLKIRSTKLEDSAMYFCASSEAIAGTRPSTDTQYFGPGTRLTVL.

The rearrangement joins TRBV2 to TRBJ1-1; D remains ambiguous. There are 13 residues in the CDR3. V gave up 4 bases and J gave up 3 bases, with 9 bases separating them. CDR1 and CDR2 (germline): SNHLY, FYNNEI. DNA of the CDR3: TGTGCCAGCAGTGGTCATCCGTACACTGAAGCTTTCTTT. This translates into CASSGHPYTEAFF.

The gene calls are TRBV12-5 and TRBJ2-5, with 9 bases fitting TRBD2. This CDR3 is built from 13 residues. Germline V gene lookup returns CDR1 LGHNT and CDR2 FRNRAP. Losses at the gene ends were 8 bases for V and 3 bases for J; bases not matched to a gene: 4. The CDR3 DNA follows: TGTGCTAGTTCGGGACTAGCAGAAGAGACCCAGTACTTC. Protein sequence: CASSGLAEETQYF.

This chain connects TRBV7-3 to TRBJ2-3, with a possible D match to TRBD2 (6 bases). V was trimmed by 4 bases and J by 2 bases, leaving 16 bases between them. CDR1 and CDR2 (germline): SGHTA, FQGTGA. This CDR3 region has 16 residues. The chain's CDR3 is CASSSYHSGSTDTQYF. CDR3 in DNA: TGTGCCAGCAGCTCCTACCATAGCGGCTCCACAGATACGCAGTATTTT.

Notes on this clone: The identical CDR3 is also encoded by other nucleotide sequences in the sample. The gene calls are TRBV30 and TRBJ2-7, with a possible D match to TRBD1 (5 bases). Trimming took off 1 base at V and 2 bases at J, with 6 bases between the two ends. Germline CDR1 GTSNPN, CDR2 SVGIG (reference sequence). The CDR3 is 12 residues long. CDR3 in amino acids: CAWSGQTYEQYF. The CDR3 nucleotides are TGTGCCTGGAGTGGACAGACCTACGAGCAGTACTTC.

By share, this clone ranks as medium-sized. This rearrangement joins TRBV2 to TRBJ1-1; TRBD1 aligns across 7 bases. Germline CDR1 reads SNHLY; CDR2 reads FYNNEI. CDR3 length: 14 amino acids. J lost 5 bases, V lost 7 bases, and 10 bases had no gene match. CDR3 sequence reads: CASTGGQARTEAFF. DNA of the CDR3: TGTGCCAGCACTGGCGGACAGGCGAGGACTGAAGCTTTCTTT. The whole variable domain, remainder taken from reference TRBV2 and TRBJ1-1, is EPEVTQTPSHQVTQMGQEVILRCVPISNHLYFYWYRQILGQKVEFLVSFYNNEISEKSEIFDDQFSVERPDGSNFTLKIRSTKLEDSAMYFCASTGGQARTEAFFGQGTRLTVV.

This chain connects TRBV29-1 to TRBJ1-2; D remains ambiguous. Trimming left V 1 base short and J 2 bases short, with 8 bases between. The germline CDR1 and CDR2 sequences are SQVTM and ANQGSEA. The CDR3 covers 13 residues. The CDR3, as DNA: TGCAGCGTTGAAGGGAGTGACAACTATGGCTACACCTTC. Encoded protein: CSVEGSDNYGYTF. Drawing the rest from reference TRBV29-1 and TRBJ1-2, the complete variable domain is SAVISQKPSRDICQRGTSLTIQCQVDSQVTMMFWYRQQPGQSLTLIATANQGSEATYESGFVIDKFPISRPNLTFSTLTVSNMSPEDSSIYLCSVEGSDNYGYTFGSGTRLTVV.

This chain links TRBV19 with TRBJ1-2; D perhaps matches TRBD1 (5 bases). Germline V gene lookup returns CDR1 LNHDA and CDR2 SQIVND (reference sequence). The length of the CDR3 is 15 residues. V lost 3 bases, J lost 0 bases, and 11 bases lay in between. CDR3 in DNA: TGTGCCAGTAGTATTGGGACGTCGGCTAACTATGGCTACACCTTC. This sequence encodes CASSIGTSANYGYTF.

The genes are TRBV28 and TRBJ2-7; a weak D match, TRBD1 (5 bases). Trimming cost V 2 bases and J 3 bases, with 14 bases left between them. CDR3 length: 15 residues. Germline V gene lookup returns CDR1 MDHEN and CDR2 SYDVKM. Here the CDR3 reads CASSLTFGQNYEQYF. The DNA for the CDR3 is TGTGCCAGCAGTTTAACCTTCGGACAAAACTACGAGCAGTACTTC.

The V call is TRBV4-1, the J call TRBJ1-5, with no clear D. V lost 0 bases and J 2 bases, leaving 11 bases between the germline ends. Germline V gene sequence: CDR1 MGHRA, CDR2 YSYEKL. The CDR3 is 16 residues long. CDR3 sequence (DNA): TGCGCCAGCAGCCAAGATCATAGGGATGGCAATCAGCCCCAGCATTTT. As protein: CASSQDHRDGNQPQHF.

The rearrangement links TRBV27 to TRBJ1-5; D possibly corresponds to TRBD1 (5 bases). This CDR3 has 14 amino acids. Trimming removed 4 bases from V and 5 bases from J, with 12 bases in between. CDR1 MNHEY and CDR2 SMNVEV come from the germline V gene (reference sequence). The CDR3 bases are TGTGCCAGCAGTTACCGGGGCCAGGATCAGCCCCAGCATTTT. This codes for CASSYRGQDQPQHF.

This CDR3 reads CASSLGRLAGKQYF. The CDR3 DNA follows: TGTGCCAGCAGTTTGGGCCGGCTAGCGGGGAAGCAGTACTTC. The chain carries TRBV27 and TRBJ2-7; 9 positions agree with TRBD2. The ends lost 3 bases at V and 8 bases at J; junction bases unmatched: 8. The CDR3 totals 14 residues. CDR1 and CDR2 from the germline V gene are MNHEY and SMNVEV (reference sequence).

For the CDR3, the DNA is TGTGCCAGTAGTCCCCAGACAGGTACCTATGGCTACACCTTC. Residues: CASSPQTGTYGYTF. The chain links TRBV19 to TRBJ1-2; perhaps TRBD1 as D (6 bases). CDR3 length equals 14 residues. Trimming took off 5 bases at V and 4 bases at J, with 14 bases between the two ends. Germline CDR1 and CDR2: LNHDA and SQIVND (reference sequence). Combining the CDR3 with reference TRBV19 and TRBJ1-2 gives the whole variable domain DGGITQSPKYLFRKEGQNVTLSCEQNLNHDAMYWYRQDPGQGLRLIYYSQIVNDFQKGDIAEGYSVSREKKESFPLTVTSAQKNPTAFYLCASSPQTGTYGYTFGSGTRLTVV.

In its sample, this clone was seen once. The V call is TRBV7-9, the J call TRBJ1-1; D is undetermined. CDR3 length equals 13 residues. V was cut by 7 bases and J by 1 base, with 10 bases left in between. Germline V gene sequence: CDR1 SEHNR, CDR2 FQNEAQ (reference sequence). The CDR3 loop reads CASTYGRNTEAFF. CDR3 DNA sequence: TGTGCCAGCACCTACGGGCGGAACACTGAAGCTTTCTTT.

The V call is TRBV4-1, the J call TRBJ2-2, with 12 bases identical to TRBD2. Germline CDR1 is MGHRA and CDR2 is YSYEKL. Trimming at V came to 5 bases and at J to 2 bases, leaving 6 bases not matched to a gene. The CDR3 covers 17 residues. The CDR3 is CASSKTSGSGNTGELFF. Written as DNA, the CDR3 is TGCGCCAGCAGCAAGACTAGCGGGAGCGGTAACACCGGGGAGCTGTTTTTT.

This clone was recorded at least ten times. V usage is TRBV30 and J usage is TRBJ2-2, with D perhaps assigned TRBD1 or TRBD2 (6 bases each). Germline loops: CDR1 GTSNPN, CDR2 SVGIG (reference sequence). The CDR3 sequence is 14 residues long. V was shortened by 0 bases and J by 3 bases, with 8 bases between the two germline ends. The CDR3 nucleotides are TGTGCCTGGAGTGTAGGGGGGTACACCGGGGAGCTGTTTTTT. Its translation: CAWSVGGYTGELFF.

V and J are TRBV5-1 and TRBJ2-5; 7 bases match TRBD2. The CDR3 spans 15 residues. The germline V gene encodes CDR1 SGHRS and CDR2 YFSETQ. V lost 1 base and J lost 5; bases outside the gene matches: 8. CDR3 loop: CASSLRRERVETQYF. DNA of the CDR3: TGCGCCAGCAGCTTGAGGCGGGAGAGAGTCGAGACCCAGTACTTC.

The chain couples TRBV19 to TRBJ2-7, with a weak D call TRBD1 (6 bases). Germline values: CDR1 LNHDA, CDR2 SQIVND (reference sequence). The CDR3 extends over 14 amino acids. The V gene lost 4 bases and the J gene lost 2 bases, with 12 bases spanning the gap. CDR3 protein: CASSRAGATYEQYF. In nucleotides, the CDR3 is TGTGCCAGTAGTAGGGCAGGGGCTACCTACGAGCAGTACTTC.

V usage is TRBV6-1 and J usage is TRBJ2-5; 8 positions match TRBD1. CDR1 MNHNS and CDR2 SASEGT come from the germline V gene. Germline trimming cut 1 base from V and 5 bases from J; bases unmatched to any gene: 3. The CDR3 sequence is 14 residues long. Here the CDR3 DNA reads TGTGCCAGCAGTGAAGGGACAGGGATCGAGACCCAGTACTTC. Protein sequence: CASSEGTGIETQYF.

The chain is built from TRBV6-1 and TRBJ1-1, with D perhaps matching TRBD1 (6 bases). Germline values: CDR1 MNHNS, CDR2 SASEGT. The CDR3 is made up of 15 amino acids. The V end was cut by 6 bases, the J end by 1 base, with 15 bases between. DNA of the CDR3: TGTGCCAGCAGGGGCGGTACAGGGCGGAACACTGAAGCTTTCTTT. Translated: CASRGGTGRNTEAFF.

This clone was detected only a few times. This rearrangement joins TRBV14 to TRBJ1-2; TRBD1 aligns across 10 bases. Trimming at V came to 4 bases and at J to 4 bases, leaving 12 bases not matched to a gene. Germline V lookup: CDR1 SGHDN, CDR2 FVKESK. There are 17 residues in the CDR3. CDR3 sequence reads: CASSLLPGTGAPYGYTF. The DNA of the CDR3 is TGTGCCAGCAGCCTCCTACCCGGGACAGGGGCCCCCTATGGCTACACCTTC.

The V gene is TRBV5-4, the J gene TRBJ2-2, with TRBD2 matching over 8 bases. Germline CDR1 and CDR2: SGHNT and YYREEE (reference sequence). With V trimmed by 4 bases and J by 7 bases, 12 bases remained unmatched. The CDR3 runs to 16 residues. CDR3 sequence: CASSNRTSSRGGELFF. As DNA, the CDR3 is TGTGCCAGCAGCAATCGGACTAGCAGTCGTGGCGGGGAGCTGTTTTTT.

The rearrangement joins TRBV6-5 to TRBJ2-5; 7 bases are shared with TRBD1. The CDR3 spans 12 residues. Germline CDR1 is MNHEY and CDR2 is SVGAGI. Trimming removed 6 bases from V and 13 bases from J; junction bases left unmatched: 11. DNA for the CDR3: TGTGCCAGCAGACAAGGGGGCCACGGGATGTACTTC. Translation: CASRQGGHGMYF.